Below are 2 T cell receptor beta chains sequenced from a single sample in a study of T cell responses to AZD1222 COVID-19 vaccine (dated by TCRdb to about 2021). Libraries were prepared through the immunoSEQ multiplex PCR assay. The table was pulled from immuneACCESS by TCRdb, which kept in-frame rearrangements only. Such tables lose some clones; where checked, under half of the loss comes from unresolved V genes, and the rest has no known cause. Counted in this sample were around 120,000 clones; 80% to 95% of them appeared once. The ten top clones hold 0.9% to 1.3% of the sample. This sample's time point label indicates: about 28 days (+/-7) after the second vaccine dose. The material was peripheral blood, obtained 28 days after the second AZD1222 dose. The receptors stem from an adult who received the AZD1222 COVID-19 vaccine.

The chain recombines TRBV16 with TRBJ2-3; 11 bases fit TRBD2. The CDR3 has 17 residues. V trimming: 3 bases; J trimming: 2 bases; junction bases outside the gene matches: 7. From germline, CDR1 is KGHSY and CDR2 FQNENV. CDR3 DNA sequence: TGTGCCAGCAGCCACCTCGGACTAGCGGGTTCCACAGATACGCAGTATTTT. Translated, it gives CASSHLGLAGSTDTQYF.

This chain joins TRBV5-1 and TRBJ1-1; 9 nucleotides line up with TRBD1. Germline lookup yields CDR1 SGHRS and CDR2 YFSETQ. This CDR3 is built from 14 residues. Germline trimming cut 4 bases from V and 4 bases from J; bases unmatched to any gene: 5. The CDR3 region has the DNA TGCGCCAGCAGCGTACCGGGACAGGGCACTGAAGCTTTCTTT. Translation: CASSVPGQGTEAFF.